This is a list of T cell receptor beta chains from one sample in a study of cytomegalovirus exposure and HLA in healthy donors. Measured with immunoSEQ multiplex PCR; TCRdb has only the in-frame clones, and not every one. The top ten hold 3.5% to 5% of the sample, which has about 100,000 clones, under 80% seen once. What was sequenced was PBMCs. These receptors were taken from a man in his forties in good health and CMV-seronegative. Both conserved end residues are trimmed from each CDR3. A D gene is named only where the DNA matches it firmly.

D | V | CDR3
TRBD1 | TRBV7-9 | SSSSTGHQPQH
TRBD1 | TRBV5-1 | ASSSQGAQAAEAF
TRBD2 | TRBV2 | ASRTGLAGGFEQF
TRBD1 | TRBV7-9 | ASSSGQGEHGELF
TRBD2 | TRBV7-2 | ASSPGTSGRLAKNIQY
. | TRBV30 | AWNLGRGTGELF
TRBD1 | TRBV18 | ASSPSVTGSGANVLT
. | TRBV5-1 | ASSLGPSGNTIY
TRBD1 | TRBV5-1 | ASSLGDRVMEKLF
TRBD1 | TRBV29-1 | SVVGQGDGNTIY
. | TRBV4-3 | ASSQERDTNTIY
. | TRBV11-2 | ASSFSRGFDEQY
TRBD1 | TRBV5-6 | ASSLGGQGYEQY
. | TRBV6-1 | ASSHQGNEQF
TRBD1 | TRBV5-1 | ASSLGADRVGTEAF
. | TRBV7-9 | SSSRTDQPQH
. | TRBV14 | ASSQIRGANTEAF
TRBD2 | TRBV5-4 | ASRKTGTSGGGVDTQY
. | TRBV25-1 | AGSLDSYEQY
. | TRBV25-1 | ASSSRTLSGTDTQY
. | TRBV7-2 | ASSLVGAYNEQF
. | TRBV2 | ASTGDPNTGELF
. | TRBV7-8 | ASSLRDQRHTTNTGELF
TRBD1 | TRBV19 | ASSSRQGGSPLH
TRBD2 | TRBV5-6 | ASSLGAGGEYEQY
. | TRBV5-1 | ASSFTGSGNTIY
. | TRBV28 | ASGPAFEAF
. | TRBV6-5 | ASSYSGGAGNQPQH
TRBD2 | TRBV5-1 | ASSLGASGGLNEQF
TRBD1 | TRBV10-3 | AVQGTNLETQY
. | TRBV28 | ASSYSNSPLH
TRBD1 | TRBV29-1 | SVDVQGVGGYT
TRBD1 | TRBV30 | AWSPGQGLYGYT
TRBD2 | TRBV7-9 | AGEPSGGAQEQY
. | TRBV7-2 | ASSEHVDQPQH
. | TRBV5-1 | ASKWEGYTEAF
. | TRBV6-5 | ASSKQFEAF
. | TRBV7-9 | ASSLTANTEAF
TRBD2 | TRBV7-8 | ASSLVAGGPADTQY
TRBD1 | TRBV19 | ASSIFGQGMANYGYT
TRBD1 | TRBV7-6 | ASSAAGTGGTEAF
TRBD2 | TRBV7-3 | ASSLTPAGGTGELF
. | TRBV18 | ASSPGGAGQPQH
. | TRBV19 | ASTPRGADYGYT
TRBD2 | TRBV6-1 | ASRGLASGGELF
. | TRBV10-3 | AISEQERGEAF
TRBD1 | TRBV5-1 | ASSPWGTGETGELF